This T cell receptor (beta chain) was captured in a study of cytomegalovirus exposure and HLA in healthy donors. Germline V gene lookup returns CDR1 LNHDA and CDR2 SQIVND (reference sequence). V shed 6 bases and J 0 bases; nucleotides not matched to a gene: 7. The CDR3 consists of 16 residues. This clone was detected once. Sequencing was performed with immunoSEQ multiplex PCR; in TCRdb, only in-frame clones are kept and a portion is missing. The data show about 55,000 clones, around 90% seen once. The chain recombines TRBV19 with TRBJ2-2; 7 bases line up with TRBD2. This TCR was sampled from a man aged 18 to 30 in good health and CMV-seronegative. The sample taken for sequencing was PBMCs. DNA for the CDR3: TGTGCCAGTAGCCCGCGACTAGCAGCGAACACCGGGGAGCTGTTTTTT. It specifies CASSPRLAANTGELFF. The full variable domain, completed using reference TRBV19 and TRBJ2-2, is DGGITQSPKYLFRKEGQNVTLSCEQNLNHDAMYWYRQDPGQGLRLIYYSQIVNDFQKGDIAEGYSVSREKKESFPLTVTSAQKNPTAFYLCASSPRLAANTGELFFGEGSRLTVL.